Listed below are T cell receptor beta chains from one sample, sequenced in a study of CD4 and CD8 cells across lung adenocarcinoma regions. TCRdb re-called the PCR reads through MiXCR, storing one row per CDR3 protein. The table includes some 8,400 distinct CDR3 sequences, 54% detected once. Material: CD8+ T cells from the center of a lung tumor. Receptors were obtained from a female donor with lung adenocarcinoma. The CD4 and CD8 labels of this study may be unreliable. Both conserved end residues are part of each CDR3. D genes are given only for firm matches. Clone size is given for some rows only: seen once, a few or many times, or a class if the clone is expanded.

v_call	clone_size	j_call	d_call	cdr3_aa	cdr3_nt
TRBV7-2	few	TRBJ1-2	-	CASSLRDAASGYTF	TGTGCCAGCAGCTTGCGGGACGCAGCTAGTGGCTACACCTTC
TRBV27	few	TRBJ2-3	-	CASSLSDRYTDTQYF	TGTGCCAGCAGTTTGTCTGACAGGTACACAGATACGCAGTATTTT
TRBV12-3/TRBV12-4	-	TRBJ1-5	-	CASSFSYQPQHF	TGTGCCAGCAGTTTTTCCTATCAGCCCCAGCATTTT
TRBV11-2	few	TRBJ1-1	-	CASDRQTTFSTQNTEAFF	TGTGCCAGCGATCGCCAAACGACCTTTTCGACTCAAAACACTGAAGCTTTCTTT
TRBV6-2/TRBV6-3	many	TRBJ1-2	-	CASSYTRSGTTGYTF	TGTGCCAGCAGTTACACCCGATCCGGGACGACTGGCTACACCTTC
TRBV30	-	TRBJ2-1	-	CAWSRTPYNEQFF	TGTGCCTGGAGTAGGACACCATACAATGAGCAGTTCTTC
TRBV6-4	-	TRBJ2-4	-	CASSERGGHGRGKNIQYF	TGTGCCAGCAGTGAACGAGGCGGCCATGGGCGCGGCAAAAACATTCAGTACTTC
TRBV27	-	TRBJ2-3	-	CARGPSVTNMQYF	TGTGCCAGGGGTCCGTCTGTCACGAACATGCAGTATTTT
TRBV12-3/TRBV12-4	-	TRBJ2-3	-	CASSFGGAKNTQYF	TGTGCCAGCAGTTTTGGGGGGGCTAAAAATACTCAGTATTTC
TRBV5-5	-	TRBJ2-3	TRBD1	CASSFSTGGYTDTQYF	TGTGCCAGCAGCTTTTCGACAGGGGGATACACAGATACGCAGTATTTT
TRBV6-1	once	TRBJ2-4	TRBD2	CAGKGGGGQDTQYF	TGTGCCGGCAAGGGGGGCGGGGGGCAAGATACGCAGTACTTC
TRBV6-5	-	TRBJ2-7	-	CASSYSRGPSKNTQYF	TGTGCCAGCAGTTACTCTCGGGGGCCTAGCAAAAATACGCAGTACTTC
TRBV6-5	medium-sized	TRBJ2-1	TRBD2	CASRGTTDNEQFF	TGTGCCAGCAGGGGGACTACCGACAATGAGCAGTTCTTC
TRBV27	-	TRBJ2-5	TRBD2	CASSQAGAGGLAKETQYF	TGTGCCAGCAGTCAGGCGGGAGCCGGAGGCCTTGCCAAAGAGACCCAGTACTTC
TRBV7-8	few	TRBJ2-5	-	CASSLRRQGMEQYF	TGTGCCAGCAGCTTACGTAGGCAGGGTATGGAGCAGTACTTC
TRBV6-1	many	TRBJ2-7	TRBD2	CATRGSPTYEQYF	TGTGCCACACGCGGGAGCCCTACCTACGAGCAGTACTTC
TRBV12-3/TRBV12-4	-	TRBJ1-2	-	CASDGANYGYTF	TGTGCCAGCGACGGAGCTAACTATGGCTACACCTTC
TRBV10-3	-	TRBJ2-7	-	CAAGYGGGGPETQYF	TGTGCCGCGGGGTACGGGGGCGGGGGCCCAGAGACGCAGTACTTC
TRBV27	many	TRBJ2-1	-	CASSFQGTPEDEQFF	TGTGCCAGCAGCTTTCAAGGGACTCCCGAGGACGAGCAGTTCTTC
TRBV7-2	-	TRBJ2-3	-	CGSTCVGTTDTQYF	TGTGGCAGCACGTGCGTGGGTACCACAGACACGCAGTACTTT
TRBV29-1	few	TRBJ2-1	TRBD2	CSVNGLAGVGEQFF	TGCAGCGTAAACGGACTAGCGGGAGTTGGTGAGCAGTTCTTC
TRBV20-1	-	TRBJ1-1	TRBD1	CSAPQRDRNTEAFF	TGCAGTGCTCCCCAAAGGGACAGAAACACTGAAGCTTTCTTT
TRBV6-1	-	TRBJ2-3	-	CASRGSAGRGKDTQYF	TGTGCCAGCAGGGGCTCTGCGGGGCGTGGCAAAGATACGCAGTATTTC
TRBV5-1	many	TRBJ2-5	TRBD2	CASAAQGLAGPGETQYF	TGCGCCAGCGCTGCCCAAGGACTAGCGGGGCCAGGGGAGACCCAGTACTTC
TRBV12-3/TRBV12-4	-	TRBJ2-3	-	CASSPDHAESSSDTQFF	TGTGCCAGCAGCCCGGACCACGCGGAGAGCTCCTCAGATACGCAGTTTTTT
TRBV7-2	many	TRBJ2-3	TRBD2	CASSQAGPSTDTQYF	TGTGCCAGCAGCCAAGCGGGACCAAGCACAGATACGCAGTATTTT
TRBV6-1	-	TRBJ2-6	TRBD1	CASSELQGDWANVLSF	TGTGCCAGCAGCGAGTTACAGGGGGATTGGGCCAACGTGCTGTCCTTC
TRBV5-6	-	TRBJ2-7	TRBD2	CASSDSGRGLAGGHEQYF	TGTGCCAGCAGCGACTCAGGGAGGGGACTAGCGGGGGGCCATGAGCAGTACTTC
TRBV12-3/TRBV12-4	-	TRBJ2-3	TRBD2	CAGSGGRDGDTQYF	TGTGCGGGCAGCGGGGGCCGGGACGGAGATACCCAGTATTTT
TRBV12-3/TRBV12-4	-	TRBJ2-6	-	CAAPSCANVLTF	TGTGCCGCCCCTTCGTGCGCCAACGTCCTGACCTTC
TRBV12-5	-	TRBJ2-1	-	CASGLESYREQFF	TGTGCTAGTGGTTTGGAGTCCTACAGGGAGCAGTTTTTT
TRBV15	few	TRBJ2-1	-	CATSPNRAETQFF	TGTGCCACCAGCCCGAACAGGGCGGAGACCCAGTTCTTC
TRBV6-1	many	TRBJ2-7	-	CASGPRGEQYF	TGTGCCAGCGGACCGCGGGGCGAGCAGTACTTC
TRBV11-2	few	TRBJ2-1	-	CASSLGGASYNEQFF	TGTGCCAGCAGCTTAGGGGGGGCATCCTACAATGAGCAGTTCTTC
TRBV6-1	-	TRBJ2-5	TRBD1	CASSEGTGGETQYF	TGTGCCAGCAGTGAGGGGACAGGGGGAGAGACCCAGTACTTC
TRBV6-5	-	TRBJ2-3	-	CASSLPGGPDTQYF	TGTGCCAGCAGTTTACCCGGGGGCCCAGATACGCAGTATTTT
TRBV23-1	many	TRBJ2-5	TRBD2	CASSQYAGGETQYF	TGCGCCAGCAGTCAATATGCGGGGGGGGAGACCCAGTACTTC
TRBV12-3/TRBV12-4	-	TRBJ2-5	-	CASSRRGVETQYF	TGTGCCAGCAGTCGCCGTGGCGTGGAGACCCAGTACTTC
TRBV6-1	-	TRBJ2-3	-	CASRGVPAVSTDTQYF	TGTGCCAGCAGGGGAGTGCCGGCAGTGAGCACAGATACGCAGTATTTC
TRBV11-3	few	TRBJ2-1	TRBD2	CASSFGLAATDTQFF	TGTGCCAGCAGCTTCGGACTAGCCGCCACAGATACGCAGTTCTTC
TRBV4-2	once	TRBJ2-1	TRBD2	CASSQGREGLAGEYNEQFF	TGTGCCAGCAGCCAAGGGAGGGAAGGCCTAGCGGGGGAATACAATGAGCAGTTCTTC
TRBV7-8	-	TRBJ2-5	-	CASSFGDTKETTQYF	TGTGCCAGCAGCTTCGGGGACACCAAAGAGACGACCCAGTACTTC
TRBV27	-	TRBJ2-5	TRBD2	CASSRGGAGGRNKEIQYF	TGTGCCAGCAGTCGGGGGGGGGCGGGGGGCCGAAACAAAGAGATCCAGTACTTC
TRBV12-3/TRBV12-4	-	TRBJ2-7	TRBD2	CASRWGGAGDTQYF	TGTGCCAGCAGGTGGGGGGGAGCGGGAGATACGCAGTACTTC
TRBV6-1	-	TRBJ2-3	TRBD2	CASSEIAGAKNIQYF	TGTGCCAGCAGTGAAATAGCGGGAGCCAAAAACATTCAGTATTTT
TRBV6-5	many	TRBJ1-3	TRBD1	CASRYRGGNTIYF	TGTGCCAGCAGGTACAGGGGAGGAAACACCATATATTTT
TRBV7-2	-	TRBJ2-3	-	CGSSCVGSTDTQYF	TGCGGCAGCTCGTGTGTGGGAAGCACAGATACGCAGTATTTT
TRBV7-3	-	TRBJ2-3	-	CASSLRQSTDTQYF	TGTGCCAGCAGCTTACGACAGTCCACAGATACGCAGTATTTT
TRBV6-1	few	TRBJ2-6	-	CASSKGFGANVLTF	TGTGCCAGCAGCAAGGGGTTCGGGGCCAACGTCCTGACTTTC
TRBV11-3	medium-sized	TRBJ2-1	-	CASSPGRGRYETQFF	TGTGCCAGCAGCCCCGGCCGGGGGAGGTATGAGACCCAGTTCTTC
TRBV10-3	-	TRBJ2-7	-	CAIRTSSSEQYF	TGTGCCATCAGGACTAGTAGCAGCGAGCAGTACTTC
TRBV6-5	many	TRBJ1-1	TRBD1	CASSYSSGKGANTEAFF	TGTGCCAGCAGTTACTCGTCCGGCAAGGGGGCGAACACTGAAGCTTTCTTT
TRBV7-3	-	TRBJ2-2	-	CASSSGGQANTEAQFF	TGTGCCAGCAGCTCGGGGGGACAGGCGAACACCGAGGCGCAGTTTTTT
TRBV12-3/TRBV12-4	-	TRBJ2-4	-	CGGTGRWAKNIQYF	TGCGGCGGCACGGGGCGGTGGGCCAAAAACATTCAGTATTTC